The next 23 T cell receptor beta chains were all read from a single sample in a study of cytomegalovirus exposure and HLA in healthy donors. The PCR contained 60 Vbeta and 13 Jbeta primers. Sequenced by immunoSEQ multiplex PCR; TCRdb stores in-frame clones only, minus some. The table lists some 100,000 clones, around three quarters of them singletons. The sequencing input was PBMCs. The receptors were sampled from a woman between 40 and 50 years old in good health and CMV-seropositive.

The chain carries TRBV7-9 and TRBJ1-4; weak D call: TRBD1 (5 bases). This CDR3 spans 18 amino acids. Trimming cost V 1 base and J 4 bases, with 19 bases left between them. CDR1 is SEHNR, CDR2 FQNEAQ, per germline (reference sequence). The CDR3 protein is CASSLEVEFRGLNEKLFF. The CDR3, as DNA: TGTGCCAGCAGCTTAGAGGTAGAGTTTCGGGGACTTAATGAAAAACTGTTTTTT.

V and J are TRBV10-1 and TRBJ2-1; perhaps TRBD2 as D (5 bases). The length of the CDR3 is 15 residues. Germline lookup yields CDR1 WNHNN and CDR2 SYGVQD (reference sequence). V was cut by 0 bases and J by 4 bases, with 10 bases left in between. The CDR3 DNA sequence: TGCGCCAGCAGTGAGTCGGACGGGATATACAATGAGCAGTTCTTC. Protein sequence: CASSESDGIYNEQFF.

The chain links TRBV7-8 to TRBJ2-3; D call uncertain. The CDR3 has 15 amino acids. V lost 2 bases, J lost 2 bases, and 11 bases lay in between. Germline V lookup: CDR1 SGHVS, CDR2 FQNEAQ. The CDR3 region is CASSLLSSSTDTQYF. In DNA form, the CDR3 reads TGTGCCAGCAGCTTATTGAGCTCATCCACAGATACGCAGTATTTT.

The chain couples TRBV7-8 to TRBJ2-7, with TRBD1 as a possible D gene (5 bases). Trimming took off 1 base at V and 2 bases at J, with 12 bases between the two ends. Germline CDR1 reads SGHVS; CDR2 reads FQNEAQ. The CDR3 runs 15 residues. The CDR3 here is CASSLGQGRTYEQYF. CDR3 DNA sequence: TGTGCCAGCAGCTTAGGTCAGGGTAGGACCTACGAGCAGTACTTC.

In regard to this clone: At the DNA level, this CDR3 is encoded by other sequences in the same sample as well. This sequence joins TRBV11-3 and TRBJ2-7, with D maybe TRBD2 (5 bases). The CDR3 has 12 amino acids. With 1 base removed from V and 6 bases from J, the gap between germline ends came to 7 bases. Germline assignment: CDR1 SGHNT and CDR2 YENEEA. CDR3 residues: CASSLGGREQYF. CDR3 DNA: TGTGCCAGCAGCTTAGGAGGGCGCGAGCAGTACTTC.

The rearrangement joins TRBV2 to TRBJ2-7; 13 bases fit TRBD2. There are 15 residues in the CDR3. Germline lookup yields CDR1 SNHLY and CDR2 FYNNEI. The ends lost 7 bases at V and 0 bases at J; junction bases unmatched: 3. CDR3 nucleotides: TGTGCCAGCAAAGGGACTAGCGGGGTCTCCTACGAGCAGTACTTC. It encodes CASKGTSGVSYEQYF.

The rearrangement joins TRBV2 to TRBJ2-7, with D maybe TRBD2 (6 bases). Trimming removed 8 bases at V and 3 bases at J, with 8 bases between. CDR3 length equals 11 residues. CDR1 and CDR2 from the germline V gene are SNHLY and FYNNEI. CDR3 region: CASYGGYEQYF. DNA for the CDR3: TGTGCCAGCTACGGGGGCTACGAGCAGTACTTC.

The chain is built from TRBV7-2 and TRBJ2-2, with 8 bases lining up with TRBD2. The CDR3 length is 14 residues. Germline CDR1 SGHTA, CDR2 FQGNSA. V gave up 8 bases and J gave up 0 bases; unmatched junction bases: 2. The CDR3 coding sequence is TGTGCCAGCCCGGGGGGGACGAACACCGGGGAGCTGTTTTTT. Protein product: CASPGGTNTGELFF.

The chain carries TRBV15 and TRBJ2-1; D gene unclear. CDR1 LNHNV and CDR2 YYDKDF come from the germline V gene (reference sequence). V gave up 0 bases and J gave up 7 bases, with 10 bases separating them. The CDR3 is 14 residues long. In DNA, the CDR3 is TGTGCCACCAGCAGAGATGCGATAAAGAATGAGCAGTTCTTC. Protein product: CATSRDAIKNEQFF. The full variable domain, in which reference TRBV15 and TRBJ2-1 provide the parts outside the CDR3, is DAMVIQNPRYQVTQFGKPVTLSCSQTLNHNVMYWYQQKSSQAPKLLFHYYDKDFNNEADTPDNFQSRRPNTSFCFLDIRSPGLGDTAMYLCATSRDAIKNEQFFGPGTRLTVL.

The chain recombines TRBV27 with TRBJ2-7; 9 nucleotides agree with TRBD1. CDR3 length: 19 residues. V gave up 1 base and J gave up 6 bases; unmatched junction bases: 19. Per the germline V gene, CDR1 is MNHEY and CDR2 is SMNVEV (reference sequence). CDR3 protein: CASSLWARFSGTGTSEQYF. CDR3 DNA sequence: TGTGCCAGCAGTTTATGGGCCCGGTTTTCCGGGACAGGGACATCCGAGCAGTACTTC.

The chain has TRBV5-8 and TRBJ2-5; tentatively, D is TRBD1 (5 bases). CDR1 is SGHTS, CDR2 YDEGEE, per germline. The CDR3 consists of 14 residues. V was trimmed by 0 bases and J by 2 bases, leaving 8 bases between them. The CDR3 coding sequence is TGTGCCAGCAGCTTGGGACAGCCTCAAGAGACCCAGTACTTC. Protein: CASSLGQPQETQYF.

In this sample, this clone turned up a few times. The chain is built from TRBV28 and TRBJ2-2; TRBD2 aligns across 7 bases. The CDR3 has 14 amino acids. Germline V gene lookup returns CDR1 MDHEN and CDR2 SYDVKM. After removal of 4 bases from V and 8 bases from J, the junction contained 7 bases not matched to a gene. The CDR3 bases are TGTGCCAGCAGTTCGGCGGGAGTAGGTGGGGAGCTGTTTTTT. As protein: CASSSAGVGGELFF.

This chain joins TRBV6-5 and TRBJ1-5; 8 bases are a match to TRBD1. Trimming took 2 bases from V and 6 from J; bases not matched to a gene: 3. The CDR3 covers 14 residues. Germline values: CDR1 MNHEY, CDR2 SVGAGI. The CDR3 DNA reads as TGTGCCAGCAGTTACCCAGGGGGCAGTCAGCCCCAGCATTTT. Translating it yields CASSYPGGSQPQHF.

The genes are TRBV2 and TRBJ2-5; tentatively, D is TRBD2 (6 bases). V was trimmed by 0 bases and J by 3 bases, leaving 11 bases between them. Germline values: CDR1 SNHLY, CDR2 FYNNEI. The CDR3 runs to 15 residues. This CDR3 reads CASSEALGLEETQYF. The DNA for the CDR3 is TGTGCCAGCAGTGAAGCGCTGGGACTCGAAGAGACCCAGTACTTC.

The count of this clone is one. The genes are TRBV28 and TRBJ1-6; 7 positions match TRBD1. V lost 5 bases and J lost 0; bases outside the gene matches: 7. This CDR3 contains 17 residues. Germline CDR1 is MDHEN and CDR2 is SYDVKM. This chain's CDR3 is CASSQPGDSSYNSPLHF. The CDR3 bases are TGTGCCAGCAGTCAACCCGGGGACAGCTCCTATAATTCACCCCTCCACTTT.

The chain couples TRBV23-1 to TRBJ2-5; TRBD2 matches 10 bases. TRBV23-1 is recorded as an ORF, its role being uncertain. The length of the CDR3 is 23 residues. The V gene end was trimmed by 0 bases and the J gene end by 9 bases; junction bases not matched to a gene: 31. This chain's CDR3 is CASSQSGAGLAVKQEAKGKAQYF. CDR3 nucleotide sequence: TGCGCCAGCAGTCAATCGGGGGCAGGACTAGCGGTGAAACAAGAGGCAAAAGGGAAGGCCCAGTACTTC.

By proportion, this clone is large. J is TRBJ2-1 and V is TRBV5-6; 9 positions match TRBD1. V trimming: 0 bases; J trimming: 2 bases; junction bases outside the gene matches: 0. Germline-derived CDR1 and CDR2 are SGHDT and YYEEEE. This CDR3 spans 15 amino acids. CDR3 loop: CASSLGDRAYNEQFF. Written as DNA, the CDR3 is TGTGCCAGCAGCTTGGGGGACAGGGCCTACAATGAGCAGTTCTTC.

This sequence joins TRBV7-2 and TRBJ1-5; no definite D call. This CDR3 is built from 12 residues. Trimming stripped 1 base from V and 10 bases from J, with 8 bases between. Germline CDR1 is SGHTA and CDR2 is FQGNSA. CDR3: CASSLDAEPQHF. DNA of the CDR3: TGTGCCAGCAGCTTAGATGCGGAACCCCAGCATTTT.

The CDR3 loop is CASSVAPGPYEQYF. CDR3 nucleotides: TGTGCCAGCAGCGTAGCCCCAGGGCCCTACGAGCAGTACTTC. The chain employs TRBV9 and TRBJ2-7, with D possibly matching TRBD1 (5 bases). The length of the CDR3 is 14 residues. V lost 0 bases, J lost 2 bases, and 9 bases lay in between. CDR1 and CDR2 from the germline V gene are SGDLS and YYNGEE.

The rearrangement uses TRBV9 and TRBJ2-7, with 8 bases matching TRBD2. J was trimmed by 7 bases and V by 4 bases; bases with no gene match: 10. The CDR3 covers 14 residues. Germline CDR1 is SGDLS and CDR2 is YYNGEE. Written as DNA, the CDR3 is TGTGCCAGCAGCTCGGGACTAGATGTTGGGGAGCAGTACTTC. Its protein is CASSSGLDVGEQYF. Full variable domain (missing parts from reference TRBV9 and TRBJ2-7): DSGVTQTPKHLITATGQRVTLRCSPRSGDLSVYWYQQSLDQGLQFLIQYYNGEERAKGNILERFSAQQFPDLHSELNLSSLELGDSALYFCASSSGLDVGEQYFGPGTRLTVT.

This chain's CDR3 is CASRPGTSGFKETQYF. The CDR3 DNA is TGTGCCAGCAGGCCCGGGACTAGCGGATTTAAAGAGACCCAGTACTTC. The chain employs TRBV6-6 and TRBJ2-5, with TRBD2 identical over 11 bases. The CDR3 runs 16 residues. In germline, CDR1 is MNHNY, CDR2 SVGAGI (reference sequence). With 6 bases clipped from V and 3 bases from J, the junction kept 9 bases outside the gene matches.

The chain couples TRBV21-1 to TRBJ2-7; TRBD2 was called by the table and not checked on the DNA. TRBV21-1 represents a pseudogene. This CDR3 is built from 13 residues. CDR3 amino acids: CATPLEISYEQYF. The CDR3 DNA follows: TGTGCCACCCCGCTCGAGATCTCCTACGAGCAGTACTTC.

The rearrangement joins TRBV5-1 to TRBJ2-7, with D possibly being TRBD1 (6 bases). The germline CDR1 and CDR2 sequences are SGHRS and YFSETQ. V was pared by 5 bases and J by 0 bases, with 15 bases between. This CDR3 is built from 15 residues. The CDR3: CASSLLVQGSYEQYF. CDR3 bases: TGCGCCAGCAGTCTACTAGTACAGGGCTCCTACGAGCAGTACTTC.